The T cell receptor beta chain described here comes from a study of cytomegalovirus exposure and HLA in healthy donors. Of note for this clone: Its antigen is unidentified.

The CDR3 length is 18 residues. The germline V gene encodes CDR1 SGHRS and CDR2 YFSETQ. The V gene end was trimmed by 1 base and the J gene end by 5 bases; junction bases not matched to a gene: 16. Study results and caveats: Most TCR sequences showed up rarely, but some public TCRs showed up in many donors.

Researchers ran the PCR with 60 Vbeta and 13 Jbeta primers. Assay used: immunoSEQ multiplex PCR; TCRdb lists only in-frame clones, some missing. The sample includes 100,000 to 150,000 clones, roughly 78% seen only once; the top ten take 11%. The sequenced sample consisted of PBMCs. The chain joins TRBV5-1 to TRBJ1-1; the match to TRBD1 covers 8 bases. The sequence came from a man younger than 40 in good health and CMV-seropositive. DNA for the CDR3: TGCGCCAGCAGCTTGCACTTTACAGATAAAACAGGGGGTACTGAAGCTTTCTTT. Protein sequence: CASSLHFTDKTGGTEAFF.